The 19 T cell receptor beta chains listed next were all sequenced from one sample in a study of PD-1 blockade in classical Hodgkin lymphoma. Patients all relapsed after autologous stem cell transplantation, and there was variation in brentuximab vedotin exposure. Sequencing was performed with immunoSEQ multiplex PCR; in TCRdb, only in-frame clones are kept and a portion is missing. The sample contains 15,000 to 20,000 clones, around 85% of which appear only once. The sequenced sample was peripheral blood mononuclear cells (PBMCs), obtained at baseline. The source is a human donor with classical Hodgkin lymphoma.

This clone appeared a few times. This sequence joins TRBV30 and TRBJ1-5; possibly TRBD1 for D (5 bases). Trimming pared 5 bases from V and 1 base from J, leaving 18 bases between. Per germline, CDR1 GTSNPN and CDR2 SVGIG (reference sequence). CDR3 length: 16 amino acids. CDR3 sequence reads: CAWGAEGRASNQPQHF. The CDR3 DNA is TGTGCCTGGGGGGCGGAGGGCAGGGCAAGCAATCAGCCCCAGCATTTT.

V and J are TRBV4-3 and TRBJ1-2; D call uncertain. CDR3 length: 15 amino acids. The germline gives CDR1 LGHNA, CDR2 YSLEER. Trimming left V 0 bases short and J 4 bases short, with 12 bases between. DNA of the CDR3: TGCGCCAGCAGCCAAGATCTCTCAGCGTCCTATGGCTACACCTTC. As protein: CASSQDLSASYGYTF.

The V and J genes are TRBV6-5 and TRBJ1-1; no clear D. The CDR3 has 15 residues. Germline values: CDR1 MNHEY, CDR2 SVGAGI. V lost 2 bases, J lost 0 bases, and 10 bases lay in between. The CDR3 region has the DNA TGTGCCAGCAGTTACCCACCGGGCTTGAACACTGAAGCTTTCTTT. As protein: CASSYPPGLNTEAFF.

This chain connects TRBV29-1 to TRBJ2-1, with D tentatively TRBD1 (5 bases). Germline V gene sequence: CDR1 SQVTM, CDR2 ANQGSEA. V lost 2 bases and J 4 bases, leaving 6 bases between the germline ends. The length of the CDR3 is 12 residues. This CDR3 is CSVERQYNEQFF. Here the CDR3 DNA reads TGCAGCGTTGAAAGACAGTACAATGAGCAGTTCTTC.

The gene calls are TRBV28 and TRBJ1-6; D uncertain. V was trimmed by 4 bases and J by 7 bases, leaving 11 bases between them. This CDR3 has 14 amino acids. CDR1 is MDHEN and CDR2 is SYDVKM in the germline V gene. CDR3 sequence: CASSSRGLNSPLHF. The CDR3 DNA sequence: TGTGCCAGCAGTTCTCGGGGTCTCAATTCACCCCTCCACTTT.

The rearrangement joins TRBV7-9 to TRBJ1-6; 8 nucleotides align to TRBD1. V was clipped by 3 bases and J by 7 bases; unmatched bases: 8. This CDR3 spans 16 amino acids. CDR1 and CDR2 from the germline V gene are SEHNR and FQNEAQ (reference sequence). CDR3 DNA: TGTGCCAGCAGCTTCACATCAGGGGGCGGCAATTCACCCCTCCACTTT. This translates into CASSFTSGGGNSPLHF.

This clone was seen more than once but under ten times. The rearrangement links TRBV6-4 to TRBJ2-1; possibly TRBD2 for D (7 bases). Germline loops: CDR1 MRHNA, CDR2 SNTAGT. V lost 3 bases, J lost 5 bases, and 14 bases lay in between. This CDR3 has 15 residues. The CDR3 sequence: CASSEEGGPNNEQFF. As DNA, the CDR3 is TGTGCCAGCAGTGAGGAGGGGGGGCCGAACAATGAGCAGTTCTTC.

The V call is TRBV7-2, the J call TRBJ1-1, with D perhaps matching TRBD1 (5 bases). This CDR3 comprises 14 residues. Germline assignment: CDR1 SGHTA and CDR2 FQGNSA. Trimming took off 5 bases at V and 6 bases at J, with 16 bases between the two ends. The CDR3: CASSPRDSRSEAFF. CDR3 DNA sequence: TGTGCCAGCAGCCCCCGCGACAGCCGTTCTGAAGCTTTCTTT.

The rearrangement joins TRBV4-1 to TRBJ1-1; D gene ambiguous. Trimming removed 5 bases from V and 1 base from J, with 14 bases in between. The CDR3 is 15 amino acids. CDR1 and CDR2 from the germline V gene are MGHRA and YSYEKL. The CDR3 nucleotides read TGCGCCAGCAGCTCCCCGTGGCGGGGGAACACTGAAGCTTTCTTT. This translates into CASSSPWRGNTEAFF.

The CDR3 DNA reads as TGCGCCAGCAGCCAAGCAAGGGGTTTCTACGAGCAGTACTTC. It encodes CASSQARGFYEQYF. The chain combines TRBV4-3 with TRBJ2-7; D possibly corresponds to TRBD1 (5 bases). Germline CDR1 LGHNA, CDR2 YSLEER. The CDR3 has 14 amino acids. V lost 1 base and J 3 bases, leaving 10 bases between the germline ends.

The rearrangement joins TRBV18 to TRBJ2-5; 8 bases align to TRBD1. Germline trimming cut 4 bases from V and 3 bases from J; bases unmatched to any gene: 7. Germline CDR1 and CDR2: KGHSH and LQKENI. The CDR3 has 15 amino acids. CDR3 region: CASSRPGQVEETQYF. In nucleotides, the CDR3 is TGTGCCAGCTCACGCCCGGGACAGGTGGAAGAGACCCAGTACTTC.

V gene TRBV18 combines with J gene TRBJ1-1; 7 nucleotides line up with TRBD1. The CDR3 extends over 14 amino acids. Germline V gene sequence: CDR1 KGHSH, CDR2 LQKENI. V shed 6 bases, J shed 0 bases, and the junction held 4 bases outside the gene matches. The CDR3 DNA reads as TGTGCCAGCTCCCTACAGGGGATGAACACTGAAGCTTTCTTT. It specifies CASSLQGMNTEAFF.

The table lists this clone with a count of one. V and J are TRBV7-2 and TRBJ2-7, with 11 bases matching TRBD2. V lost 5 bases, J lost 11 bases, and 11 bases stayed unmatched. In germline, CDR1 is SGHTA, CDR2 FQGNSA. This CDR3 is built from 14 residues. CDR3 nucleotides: TGTGCCAGCAGCCTCAGGTCTAGCGGGGGGAGGAAGTACTTC. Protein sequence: CASSLRSSGGRKYF.

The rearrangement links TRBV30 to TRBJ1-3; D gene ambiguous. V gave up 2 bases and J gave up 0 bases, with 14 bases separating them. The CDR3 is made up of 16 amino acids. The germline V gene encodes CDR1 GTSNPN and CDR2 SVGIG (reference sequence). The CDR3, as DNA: TGTGCCTGGAGTTGGGTCGCTGGAAGCTCTGGAAACACCATATATTTT. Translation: CAWSWVAGSSGNTIYF.

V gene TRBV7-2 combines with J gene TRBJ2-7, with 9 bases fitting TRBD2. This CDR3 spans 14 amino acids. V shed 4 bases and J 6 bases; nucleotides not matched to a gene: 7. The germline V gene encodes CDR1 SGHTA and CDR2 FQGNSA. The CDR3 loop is CASSSSGTSSEQYF. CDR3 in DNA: TGTGCCAGCAGCTCATCCGGGACTAGCTCCGAGCAGTACTTC.

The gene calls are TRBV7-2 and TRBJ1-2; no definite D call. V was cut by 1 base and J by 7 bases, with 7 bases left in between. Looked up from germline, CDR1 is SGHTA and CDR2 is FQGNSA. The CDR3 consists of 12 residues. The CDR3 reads CASSLGFGGYTF. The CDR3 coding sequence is TGTGCCAGCAGCTTAGGGTTTGGTGGCTACACCTTC.

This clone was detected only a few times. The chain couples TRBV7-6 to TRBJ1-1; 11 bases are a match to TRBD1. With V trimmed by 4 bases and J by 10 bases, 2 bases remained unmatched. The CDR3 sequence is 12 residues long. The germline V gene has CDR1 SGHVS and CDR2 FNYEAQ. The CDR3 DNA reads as TGTGCCAGCAGCTCGGACAGGGGGCGAGCTTTCTTT. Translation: CASSSDRGRAFF.

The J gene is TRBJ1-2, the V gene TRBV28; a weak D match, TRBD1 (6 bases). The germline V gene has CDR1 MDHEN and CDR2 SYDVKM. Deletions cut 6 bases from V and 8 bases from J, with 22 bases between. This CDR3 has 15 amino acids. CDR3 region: CASRSSGGAYGGYTF. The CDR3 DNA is TGTGCCAGCAGGAGTTCGGGGGGGGCGTATGGCGGCTACACCTTC.

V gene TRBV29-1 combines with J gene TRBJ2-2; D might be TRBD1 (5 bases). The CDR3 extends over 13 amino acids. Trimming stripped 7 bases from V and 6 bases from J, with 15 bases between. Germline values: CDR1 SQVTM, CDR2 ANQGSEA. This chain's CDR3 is CSAPNPGSGELFF. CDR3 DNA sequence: TGCAGCGCTCCAAACCCAGGGTCCGGGGAGCTGTTTTTT.